Shown below are 14 T cell receptor beta chains from a single sample sequenced in a study of blood T cells in healthy people across ages. The use of a sample-barcoded 5' primer and a J-beta primer mix characterized a second PCR of about 7 to 12 cycles. TCRdb used MiXCR to reprocess the 5' RACE reads, holding one entry per CDR3 protein. The sample lists around 520,000 distinct CDR3 sequences, roughly a quarter occurring once. The same sample was also studied in work on T cells of mothers and their children.

Sequencing was done on a sample of blood. These receptors came from a boy between 2 and 10 years old in good health.

The chain is built from TRBV2 and TRBJ1-2; 9 nucleotides align to TRBD1. Germline values: CDR1 SNHLY, CDR2 FYNNEI. V lost 6 bases, J lost 7 bases, and 9 bases stayed unmatched. The CDR3 is 14 amino acids. The CDR3 region has the DNA TGTGCCAGCAGCCTACACAGGGGGCAGGGTGGCTACACCTTC. Amino acids: CASSLHRGQGGYTF.

This chain connects TRBV24-1 to TRBJ2-1; a weak D match, TRBD2 (6 bases). Germline CDR1 and CDR2: KGHDR and SFDVKD. This CDR3 comprises 13 residues. The V end was cut by 7 bases, the J end by 7 bases, with 13 bases between. The DNA of the CDR3 is TGTGCCACCAGCGAAATGGCGGGGAATGAGCAGTTCTTC. This codes for CATSEMAGNEQFF.

The rearrangement uses TRBV20-1 and TRBJ2-1, with no clear D. Germline values: CDR1 DFQATT, CDR2 SNEGSKA (reference sequence). The CDR3 has 12 residues. The V and J ends lost 6 bases and 7 bases respectively, with 13 bases between them. The CDR3 region has the DNA TGCAGTGCCCCGGAAACTACTAATGAGCAGTTCTTC. It codes for CSAPETTNEQFF.

This clonotype was found once. This chain connects TRBV11-2 to TRBJ2-5; D possibly matches TRBD1 or TRBD2 (5 bases each). The tail of the sequence fits TRBJ2-7 better, so the J call may be wrong. CDR3 length: 15 amino acids. Germline V gene sequence: CDR1 SGHAT, CDR2 FQNNGV. The CDR3: CASSYPGRTGYEQYF. The DNA for the CDR3 is TGTGCCAGCAGCTACCCGGGGCGGACGGGCTACGAGCAGTACTTC.

V gene TRBV7-9 combines with J gene TRBJ2-7; perhaps TRBD2 as D (6 bases). V was clipped by 7 bases and J by 4 bases, with 20 bases between them. Per germline, CDR1 SEHNR and CDR2 FQNEAQ (reference sequence). The CDR3 extends over 15 amino acids. In DNA form, the CDR3 reads TGTGCCAGCAACCCTTCTGCGGGAAGATCGTACGAGCAGTACTTC. Amino acids: CASNPSAGRSYEQYF.

This CDR3 reads CASSDSGGAQETQYF. CDR3 nucleotides: TGTGCCAGCAGTGATAGCGGGGGGGCCCAAGAGACCCAGTACTTC. The chain links TRBV9 to TRBJ2-5, with 11 bases fitting TRBD2. Germline lookup yields CDR1 SGDLS and CDR2 YYNGEE. The V segment lost 5 bases and the J segment 1 base; nucleotides outside the gene matches: 4. This CDR3 has 15 amino acids.

The chain is built from TRBV25-1 and TRBJ1-1; D gene unclear. V was cut by 1 base and J by 1 base, with 10 bases left in between. Germline V gene lookup returns CDR1 MGHDK and CDR2 SYGVNS. The CDR3 length is 15 residues. The CDR3 region has the DNA TGTGCCAGCAGTGAATGCGGGGAAGGGAACACTGAAGCTTTCTTT. Translated: CASSECGEGNTEAFF. Full variable domain (remainder filled in from reference TRBV25-1 and TRBJ1-1): EADIYQTPRYLVIGTGKKITLECSQTMGHDKMYWYQQDPGMELHLIHYSYGVNSTEKGDLSSESTVSRIRTEHFPLTLESARPSHTSQYLCASSECGEGNTEAFFGQGTRLTVV.

This clonotype has just a few counts. This chain links TRBV5-1 with TRBJ2-1; no clear D. This CDR3 has 15 amino acids. V lost 6 bases and J lost 0, with 13 bases in between. Germline CDR1 SGHRS, CDR2 YFSETQ. In nucleotides, the CDR3 is TGCGCCAGCACTTGGGCCCTGAGCTCCTACAATGAGCAGTTCTTC. Translated, it gives CASTWALSSYNEQFF.

This clonotype came up a few times. A read error may produce the germline difference seen at one junction end. CDR3 DNA: TGTGCCAGCAGCTTTACTAGCGGGAGCGGGATCTTC. Its protein is CASSFTSGSGIF. The gene calls are TRBV7-9 and TRBJ2-5; 11 nucleotides match TRBD2. Germline V gene data show CDR1 as SEHNR and CDR2 as FQNEAQ (reference sequence). The length of the CDR3 is 12 residues.

This clonotype was counted between two and nine times. The V and J genes are TRBV14 and TRBJ2-5, with unresolved D. The DNA end is a closer match to TRBJ2-7, so the J assignment may be wrong. The CDR3 has 15 residues. Germline-derived CDR1 and CDR2 are SGHDN and FVKESK. The CDR3 sequence: CASSQVLSRTYEQYF. The DNA of the CDR3 is TGTGCCAGCAGCCAAGTTCTCAGCCGAACCTACGAGCAGTACTTC.

This clonotype turned up a few times. This sequence joins TRBV20-1 and TRBJ1-5; a weak D match, TRBD1 (5 bases). Germline V lookup: CDR1 DFQATT, CDR2 SNEGSKA (reference sequence). Trimming shortened V by 0 bases and J by 0 bases, and 12 bases separated the two germline ends. The CDR3 contains 16 residues. CDR3 nucleotides: TGCAGTGCTAGAGACGCCGGGGGAAATAGCAATCAGCCCCAGCATTTT. It codes for CSARDAGGNSNQPQHF.

V usage is TRBV12-3 or TRBV12-4 and J usage is TRBJ1-1; 9 bases fit TRBD1. CDR3 length: 15 residues. Trimming took 3 bases from V and 7 from J; bases not matched to a gene: 9. The CDR3 coding sequence is TGTGCCAGCAGTTTTGACCGGGACAGGGTTCTTGAAGCTTTCTTT. This codes for CASSFDRDRVLEAFF.

This chain connects TRBV15 to TRBJ2-7; the match to TRBD1 covers 10 bases. With V trimmed by 5 bases and J by 10 bases, 5 bases remained unmatched. This CDR3 region has 12 residues. Germline CDR1 is LNHNV and CDR2 is YYDKDF (reference sequence). The CDR3 DNA reads as TGTGCCACCAGCGTGGACAGGGGGGGACAGTACTTC. Its protein product is CATSVDRGGQYF.

This clonotype was counted between two and nine times. The V call is TRBV6-6, the J call TRBJ2-5; TRBD1 might be the D (5 bases). Germline values: CDR1 MNHNY, CDR2 SVGAGI (reference sequence). The CDR3 has 13 residues. Deletions cut 2 bases from V and 5 bases from J, with 9 bases between. The CDR3 protein is CASSYQGRETQYF. In DNA form, the CDR3 reads TGTGCCAGCAGTTACCAGGGAAGGGAGACCCAGTACTTC.